This T cell receptor (beta chain) was found in a study of control samples from healthy donors and cancer patients. With V trimmed by 9 bases and J by 6 bases, 1 base remained unmatched. The CDR3 is 12 residues long. Sequencing was performed with immunoSEQ multiplex PCR; in TCRdb, only in-frame clones are kept and a portion is missing. The data hold tens of thousands of clones, with 93% observed a single time. The chain has TRBV12-3 or TRBV12-4 and TRBJ2-3, with 12 positions matching TRBD2. The sample comprised PBMCs. This clonotype originated in a woman in her thirties or forties with lung cancer. Written as DNA, the CDR3 is TGTGCCAGAGGACTAGCGGGGGATACGCAGTATTTT. It specifies CARGLAGDTQYF.